This T cell receptor (beta chain) was profiled in a study of OX40 agonist ivuxolimab in advanced cancers. Study in general: Ivuxolimab, an antibody acting as an agonist of OX40 (CD134), was used to treat patients. Across the patients, intravenous ivuxolimab was delivered every 2 weeks at 0.01 to 10 mg/kg. Broader study findings: CD4+ and CD8+ blood T cells expanded clonally by week 6 at 0.1 to 3.0 mg/kg.

The repertoire was sequenced with immunoSEQ multiplex PCR; TCRdb's copy has only in-frame clones and lacks some. Found here are 99,000 or so clones, 90% to 95% of them singletons; the top ten hold 0.25% to 0.35%. Note on this clone: The antigen remains undetermined.

Exclusion applied to patients with autoimmune disease history or systemic immunosuppression. The germline V gene has CDR1 MDHEN and CDR2 SYDVKM. This CDR3 spans 17 amino acids. The trim removed 7 bases at V and 3 bases at J, leaving 13 bases unmatched. This receptor was obtained from an adult with an advanced solid tumor such as melanoma, head and neck, liver or kidney cancer. The specimen was CD4+ or CD8+ T cells sorted from blood, collected in a trial of the OX40 agonist ivuxolimab. V gene TRBV28 combines with J gene TRBJ2-7; 12 nucleotides agree with TRBD2. The CDR3 sequence is CASNSLAGGDPLYEQYF. DNA for the CDR3: TGTGCCAGCAACTCACTAGCGGGAGGTGACCCACTCTACGAGCAGTACTTC. The full variable domain, its missing parts supplied by reference TRBV28 and TRBJ2-7, is DVKVTQSSRYLVKRTGEKVFLECVQDMDHENMFWYRQDPGLGLRLIYFSYDVKMKEKGDIPEGYSVSREKKERFSLILESASTNQTSMYLCASNSLAGGDPLYEQYFGPGTRLTVT.